These T cell receptor beta chains were read from a single sample in a study of HIV-infected patients and healthy controls. TCRdb called the 5' RACE reads again in MiXCR, with one record for every CDR3 protein. The sample has some 13,000 distinct CDR3 sequences; about a tenth are singletons. Material: blood. These receptors all come from an adult in good health. The CDR3 runs from the conserved cysteine through the conserved F or W. A D gene is named only where the DNA matches it firmly. For some rows the clone size is stated as once, few or many, or as a class when expanded; others skip it.

d_call clone_size j_call v_call cdr3_aa cdr3_nt
- medium-sized TRBJ2-1 TRBV5-5 CASSLTTGSNEQFF TGTGCCAGCAGCTTGACGACAGGCAGCAATGAGCAGTTCTTC
- many TRBJ2-6 TRBV5-1 CASSLDVLSGANVLTF TGCGCCAGCAGCTTGGATGTCCTCTCCGGGGCCAACGTCCTGACTTTC
- many TRBJ2-5 TRBV20-1 CSAKGDGVGTQYF TGCAGTGCCAAAGGAGATGGGGTGGGGACCCAGTACTTC
TRBD2 - TRBJ2-6 TRBV6-2/TRBV6-3 CASSYGQAGAGANVLTF TGTGCCAGCAGTTACGGTCAAGCGGGAGCTGGGGCCAACGTCCTGACTTTC
TRBD2 - TRBJ2-3 TRBV11-2 CASSGRLAGGAPTDTQYF TGTGCCAGCAGCGGACGACTAGCGGGAGGGGCCCCCACAGATACGCAGTATTTT
- - TRBJ1-2 TRBV9 CASSVELGSSYGYTF TGTGCCAGCAGCGTAGAATTAGGGTCCTCCTATGGCTACACCTTC
- - TRBJ2-1 TRBV2 CASSLGYEQFF TGTGCCAGCAGTCTAGGGTATGAGCAGTTCTTC
- few TRBJ2-5 TRBV30 CAWSPGVMRGQETQYF TGTGCCTGGAGCCCCGGGGTTATGCGAGGCCAAGAGACCCAGTACTTC
- - TRBJ1-1 TRBV29-1 CSVVQNTEAFF TGCAGCGTTGTACAGAACACTGAAGCTTTCTTT
- few TRBJ2-1 TRBV20-1 CSARNPAYNSEQFF TGCAGTGCTAGAAACCCCGCCTACAATAGTGAGCAGTTCTTC
- many TRBJ2-7 TRBV7-2 CASSFPITGPLSYEQYF TGTGCCAGCAGCTTTCCCATAACAGGGCCCCTCTCCTACGAGCAGTACTTC
- medium-sized TRBJ1-4 TRBV20-1 CSASSGIKRGATNEKLFF TGCAGTGCTTCCTCCGGGATTAAACGGGGGGCAACTAATGAAAAACTGTTTTTT
- many TRBJ1-1 TRBV11-1 CASSLGLPNTEAFF TGTGCCAGCAGCTTGGGACTTCCGAACACTGAAGCTTTCTTT
- medium-sized TRBJ2-5 TRBV10-3 CATGQFQETQYF TGTGCCACCGGACAATTCCAAGAGACCCAGTACTTC
- many TRBJ2-7 TRBV6-7 CASREFTYEQYF TGTGCCAGCAGAGAGTTCACCTACGAGCAGTACTTC
- medium-sized TRBJ2-3 TRBV3-1 CASSQGTFLGGTDTQYF TGTGCCAGCAGCCAAGGGACTTTTTTGGGAGGCACAGATACGCAGTATTTT
- medium-sized TRBJ2-2 TRBV19 CASSPGQNTGELFF TGTGCCAGTAGTCCGGGACAGAACACCGGGGAGCTGTTTTTT
TRBD1 - TRBJ2-1 TRBV7-9 CASSFAGTGRNEQFF TGTGCCAGCAGCTTCGCCGGGACAGGTCGGAATGAGCAGTTCTTC
- many TRBJ2-3 TRBV6-1 CASSEWRELTDTQYF TGTGCCAGCAGTGAATGGCGGGAACTCACAGATACGCAGTATTTT
- few TRBJ2-6 TRBV3-1 CASSLASGANVLTF TGTGCCAGCAGCCTGGCCTCTGGGGCCAACGTCCTGACTTTC
- medium-sized TRBJ2-2 TRBV20-1 CSVSGARRSRTNTGELFF TGCAGTGTTAGTGGGGCGAGGCGGAGCCGAACGAACACCGGGGAGCTGTTTTTT
- many TRBJ1-1 TRBV25-1 CASSGALGEAEAFF TGTGCCAGCAGTGGGGCACTGGGGGAGGCTGAAGCTTTCTTT
- - TRBJ1-2 TRBV12-3/TRBV12-4 CASSLAGGYTF TGTGCCAGCAGTTTAGCGGGTGGCTACACCTTC
TRBD1 few TRBJ1-1 TRBV7-3 CASSLTGGTGTTEAFF TGTGCCAGCAGCTTAACAGGTGGGACAGGGACCACTGAAGCTTTCTTT
TRBD1 many TRBJ1-2 TRBV28 CASDGTAYGYTF TGTGCCAGCGACGGGACAGCCTATGGCTACACCTTC
TRBD2 many TRBJ2-1 TRBV11-2 CASSPRGGVNEQFF TGTGCCAGCAGCCCCCGGGGGGGGGTAAATGAGCAGTTCTTC
- many TRBJ2-5 TRBV7-2 CASSQSKQETQYF TGTGCCAGCAGCCAGTCAAAGCAAGAGACCCAGTACTTC
- medium-sized TRBJ1-5 TRBV19 CATTVGPSVQGAQHF TGTGCCACTACGGTGGGGCCCTCCGTCCAAGGGGCCCAGCATTTT
- - TRBJ2-5 TRBV2 CASSERLPAGETQYF TGTGCCAGCAGTGAGAGACTGCCGGCGGGCGAGACCCAGTACTTC
- many TRBJ1-1 TRBV28 CASSPAGILNTEAFF TGTGCCAGCAGTCCCGCAGGAATTCTGAACACTGAAGCTTTCTTT
TRBD2 - TRBJ2-5 TRBV28 CASSRGLGETQYF TGTGCCAGCAGTCGGGGACTAGGAGAGACCCAGTACTTC
- many TRBJ1-1 TRBV30 CAWMEGRPEAFF TGTGCCTGGATGGAAGGGCGACCTGAAGCTTTCTTT
TRBD1 medium-sized TRBJ1-1 TRBV7-2 CATHPTTGQAFF TGTGCCACCCACCCCACGACAGGGCAGGCTTTCTTT
TRBD1 many TRBJ1-5 TRBV5-1 CASSLEGGQPQHF TGCGCCAGCAGCTTGGAAGGGGGCCAGCCCCAGCATTTT
TRBD2 medium-sized TRBJ2-1 TRBV6-1 CASSEALAGAAASDEQFF TGTGCCAGCAGTGAAGCACTAGCGGGAGCCGCCGCGTCGGATGAGCAGTTCTTC
TRBD1 few TRBJ2-6 TRBV19 CASSTGGGSGANVLTF TGTGCCAGTTCGACAGGGGGCGGTTCTGGGGCCAACGTCCTGACTTTC
TRBD2 few TRBJ2-3 TRBV7-9 CASRATSGATTDTQYF TGTGCCAGCAGGGCAACTAGCGGGGCAACCACAGATACGCAGTATTTT
TRBD2 few TRBJ2-2 TRBV19 CASMILAGGTGELFF TGTGCCAGTATGATACTAGCGGGAGGGACCGGGGAGCTGTTTTTT
TRBD1 - TRBJ2-1 TRBV11-2 CASSSWGDRGGNEQFF TGTGCCAGCAGCTCTTGGGGGGACAGGGGCGGCAATGAGCAGTTCTTC
- medium-sized TRBJ2-3 TRBV20-1 CSARSPLGPDTQYF TGCAGTGCTAGAAGTCCTCTAGGTCCCGATACGCAGTATTTT
- many TRBJ2-7 TRBV28 CASSGGNRAPEDEQYF TGTGCCAGCAGTGGGGGTAACAGGGCCCCGGAGGACGAGCAGTACTTC
TRBD1 many TRBJ1-2 TRBV29-1 CSVERDRGRGYTF TGCAGCGTTGAAAGGGACAGGGGGCGAGGCTACACCTTC
- - TRBJ2-3 TRBV9 CASNRLVTDTQYF TGTGCCAGCAACCGACTTGTGACAGATACGCAGTATTTT
TRBD2 many TRBJ2-1 TRBV20-1 CSARGPRRGATSGLFYNEQFF TGCAGTGCTAGAGGCCCAAGGCGAGGGGCCACTAGCGGCCTGTTTTACAATGAGCAGTTCTTC